The sequence of this T cell receptor beta chain was determined in a study of blood T cell repertoires in COVID-19. This clone was picked up one time. With V trimmed by 5 bases and J by 5 bases, 17 bases remained unmatched. Germline V lookup: CDR1 SEHNR, CDR2 FQNEAQ (reference sequence). The CDR3 covers 17 residues. Profiling relied on immunoSEQ multiplex PCR, and the TCRdb table lists in-frame clones only, not all of them. The repertoire holds some 110,000 clones, around 81% seen once, with 8% to 9.5% in the top ten. This chain links TRBV7-9 with TRBJ2-5, with 7 bases that match TRBD2. The TCR comes from a woman in her seventies with acute or convalescent COVID-19. The sequenced sample was peripheral blood. The CDR3 protein is CASSPLAGLNRGETQYF. The CDR3 DNA follows: TGTGCCAGCAGCCCGCTCGCGGGACTAAACCGAGGGGAGACCCAGTACTTC.